A selection of T cell receptor beta chains follows, all from one sample in a study of T cell responses to AZD1222 COVID-19 vaccine. Clones were sequenced by immunoSEQ multiplex PCR, and TCRdb holds only the in-frame ones, with some missing. The sample lists approximately 110,000 clones; around 90% were seen once. Sequenced here: peripheral blood, sampled on day 0 of MenACWY control vaccination. These receptors originate from an adult in good health. The CDR3 runs from the conserved cysteine through the conserved F or W. Fields, in order: J gene, V gene, CDR3 protein.

>TRBJ2-1|TRBV5-1
CASSSGFIDEQFF
>TRBJ2-7|TRBV7-2
CASSLLAGSATYEQYF
>TRBJ1-5|TRBV7-8
CASSPWGADQPQHF
>TRBJ2-6|TRBV7-6
CASSLESGPDRYSSGANVLTF
>TRBJ2-1|TRBV7-2
CASSSSYLNEQFF
>TRBJ1-2|TRBV28
CASGSGARRGYTF
>TRBJ1-1|TRBV5-8
CASTLRGGTEAFF
>TRBJ1-3|TRBV5-5
CASSLSLGSGNTIYF
>TRBJ2-7|TRBV7-2
CASRLSGLTGSEQYF
>TRBJ1-2|TRBV10-3
CAISGDREGNGYTF
>TRBJ1-3|TRBV6-2/TRBV6-3
CASSSSSPRVIGNTIYF
>TRBJ1-1|TRBV29-1
CSGREPDFEAFF
>TRBJ1-6|TRBV7-9
CASEGQWNSPLHF
>TRBJ1-3|TRBV2
CASSAYRGSGNTIYF
>TRBJ1-2|TRBV3-1/TRBV3-2
CASSQLQGRYTF
>TRBJ1-2|TRBV5-1
CASSFMTGEGWGYTF
>TRBJ1-2|TRBV2
CASSERRQGPYGYTF
>TRBJ2-5|TRBV7-2
CAGGVVGETQYF
>TRBJ1-1|TRBV2
CASILDRVDTEAFF
>TRBJ2-3|TRBV5-1
CASRLAGDNTDTQYF
>TRBJ1-1|TRBV4-3
CASSQDPGSTEAFF
>TRBJ1-3|TRBV25-1
CASSDWVPGNTIYF
>TRBJ1-6|TRBV6-6
CASSSWTANSPLHF
>TRBJ2-3|TRBV7-2
CASSLVQGSADTQYF
>TRBJ2-7|TRBV4-3
CASSRGQAYEQYF
>TRBJ2-2|TRBV24-1
CATSDRNRSPGELFF
>TRBJ1-2|TRBV5-1
CASSPSRDRGPSYGYTF
>TRBJ2-7|TRBV11-2
CASSLSGGFYEQYF
>TRBJ1-5|TRBV3-1/TRBV3-2
CASSQSSGEKGNQPQHF
>TRBJ1-2|TRBV6-5
CASSYSVSEQGRGYTF
>TRBJ1-5|TRBV3-1/TRBV3-2
CASSQDTVNQPQHF
>TRBJ1-6|TRBV10-3
CAIVDSNSPLHF
>TRBJ1-2|TRBV27
CASSLGYGYNYGYTF
>TRBJ1-1|TRBV19
CASSIGVNTEAFF
>TRBJ2-2|TRBV13
CASSFSNTGELFF
>TRBJ2-7|TRBV7-2
CASSGGIAYEQYF
>TRBJ2-5|TRBV28
CASSSRGGYQETQYF
>TRBJ1-5|TRBV28
CASSLSGQLNQPQHF
>TRBJ2-7|TRBV7-9
CASSLGFGLTYEQYF
>TRBJ2-3|TRBV1
CTSSQDSADTQYF
>TRBJ2-5|TRBV7-2
CASSSAVETQYF
>TRBJ2-2|TRBV11-2
CASSLIAGELFF
>TRBJ1-6|TRBV13
CASSGGTQGWNSPLHF
>TRBJ1-5|TRBV21-1
CASGLRNITGPHYSNQPQHF
>TRBJ2-3|TRBV18
CASSPLRGGTDTQYF
>TRBJ1-3|TRBV5-5
CASSLTGGILSGNTIYF
>TRBJ1-1|TRBV19
CASSITPGRGTEAFF
>TRBJ2-2|TRBV11-3
CASSLGFRGRRDTGELFF
>TRBJ1-1|TRBV19
CASRNWGMNTEAFF
>TRBJ1-2|TRBV6-5
CASSYGAGYNYGYTF
>TRBJ1-6|TRBV9
CASSPRQGPNNSPLHF
>TRBJ1-3|TRBV7-6
CASSLERLGDSGNTIYF
>TRBJ1-3|TRBV25-1
CASSVKSGNTIYF
>TRBJ2-2|TRBV4-1
CASSQTPGLAGSTGELFF
>TRBJ2-3|TRBV10-2
CASSAFGLNTQYF
>TRBJ2-1|TRBV27
CASSWTSGGRNEQFF
>TRBJ2-2|TRBV5-1
CASSERTGFGELFF